Listed here is a single T cell receptor (beta chain). This record comes from a study of blood T cells in healthy people across ages. Together with a sample-barcoded 5' primer, a J-beta primer mix was included in a second PCR lasting about 7 to 11 cycles. TCRdb independently ran MiXCR on the 5' RACE reads; one entry per CDR3 protein. The sample lists roughly 730,000 distinct CDR3 sequences; 45% to 70% were seen once. The V end lost 6 bases, the J end lost 3 bases, and 19 bases lay between the germline ends. The CDR3 sequence is 16 residues long. V and J are TRBV12-3 or TRBV12-4 and TRBJ2-3; D tentatively reads TRBD1 or TRBD2 (5 bases each). Sequencing was done on a sample of blood. This clonotype originated in a man between 40 and 49 years old in good health. CDR3: CASSPTGGGNTDTQYF. The CDR3 nucleotides read TGTGCCAGCAGCCCCACTGGTGGGGGAAATACAGATACGCAGTATTTT.